The 3 T cell receptor beta chains listed next were all sequenced from one sample in a study of technical replicates of blood from a handful of donors. Here immunoSEQ multiplex PCR was the method, and the copy in TCRdb shows in-frame clones only, minus some. The sample includes under 45,000 clones, around 96% seen only once; the top ten take about 0.37%. Source material: T cells isolated from PBMCs. These receptors came from a human donor in good health.

The gene calls are TRBV14 and TRBJ2-7; D call uncertain. CDR1 and CDR2 (germline): SGHDN, FVKESK. The CDR3 consists of 12 residues. V shed 3 bases and J shed 2 bases, with 5 bases lying between them. The CDR3 here is CASSHEAYEQYF. CDR3 in DNA: TGTGCCAGCAGCCATGAGGCCTACGAGCAGTACTTC.

The chain is built from TRBV5-4 and TRBJ1-1; D is uncertain. This CDR3 comprises 14 residues. The V end was cut by 2 bases, the J end by 1 base, with 9 bases between. Germline V CDR1 and CDR2: SGHNT, YYREEE (reference sequence). In DNA form, the CDR3 reads TGTGCCAGCAGCTTAACTTCCAAGAACACTGAAGCTTTCTTT. This encodes CASSLTSKNTEAFF.

The chain employs TRBV7-9 and TRBJ2-2; possibly TRBD2 for D (5 bases). The ends were cut back, 2 bases at V and 15 bases at J, with 16 bases in the middle. The CDR3 contains 13 residues. From germline, CDR1 is SEHNR and CDR2 FQNEAQ (reference sequence). The CDR3 DNA reads TGTGCCAGCAGCTTAAATCTGTTATCCGGGGTGTTTTTT. It yields the protein CASSLNLLSGVFF.